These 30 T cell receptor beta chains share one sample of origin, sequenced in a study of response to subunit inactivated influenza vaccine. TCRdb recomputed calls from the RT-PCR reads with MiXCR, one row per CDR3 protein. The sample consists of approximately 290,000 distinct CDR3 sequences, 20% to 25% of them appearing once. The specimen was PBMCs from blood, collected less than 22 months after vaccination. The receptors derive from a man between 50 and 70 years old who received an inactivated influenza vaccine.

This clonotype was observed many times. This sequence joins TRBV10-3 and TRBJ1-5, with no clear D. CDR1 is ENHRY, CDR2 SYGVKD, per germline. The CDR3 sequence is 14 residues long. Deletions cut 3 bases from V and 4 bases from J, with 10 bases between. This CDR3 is CAISDQFQNQPQHF. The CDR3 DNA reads TGTGCCATCAGTGACCAGTTCCAGAATCAGCCCCAGCATTTT.

The CDR3 sequence is CASSLGQGINPYEQYF. CDR3 sequence (DNA): TGTGCCAGCAGCTTAGGACAGGGGATTAACCCCTACGAGCAGTACTTC. The J gene is TRBJ2-7, the V gene TRBV13, with TRBD1 matching 7 bases. This CDR3 has 16 amino acids. J was trimmed by 2 bases and V by 0 bases; bases with no gene match: 7. Germline CDR1 is PRHDT and CDR2 is FYEKMQ (reference sequence).

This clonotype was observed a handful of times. CDR3 protein: CASSLDTGSPLHF. CDR3 bases: TGTGCCAGCAGTTTAGATACTGGGTCACCCCTCCACTTT. The V call is TRBV28, the J call TRBJ1-6; D remains ambiguous. With 2 bases removed from V and 10 bases from J, the gap between germline ends came to 9 bases. Looked up from germline, CDR1 is MDHEN and CDR2 is SYDVKM. This CDR3 comprises 13 residues.

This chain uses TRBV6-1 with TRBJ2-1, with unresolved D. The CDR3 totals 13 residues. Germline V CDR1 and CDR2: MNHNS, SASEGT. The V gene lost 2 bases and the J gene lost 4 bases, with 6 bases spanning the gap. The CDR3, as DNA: TGTGCCAGCAGTGAACACCGATACAATGAGCAGTTCTTC. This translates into CASSEHRYNEQFF.

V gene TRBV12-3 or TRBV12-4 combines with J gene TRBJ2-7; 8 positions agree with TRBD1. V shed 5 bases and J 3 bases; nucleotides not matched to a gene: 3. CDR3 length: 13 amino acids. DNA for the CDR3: TGTGCCAGCAGTCCGGGACAGGACTACGAGCAGTACTTC. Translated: CASSPGQDYEQYF.

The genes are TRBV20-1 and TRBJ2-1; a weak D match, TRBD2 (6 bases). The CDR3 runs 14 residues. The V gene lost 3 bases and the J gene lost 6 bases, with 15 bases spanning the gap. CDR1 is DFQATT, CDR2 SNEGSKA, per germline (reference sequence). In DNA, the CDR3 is TGCAGTGCTAGCCTAGGCGGGGCCCCCAATGAGCAGTTCTTC. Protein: CSASLGGAPNEQFF.

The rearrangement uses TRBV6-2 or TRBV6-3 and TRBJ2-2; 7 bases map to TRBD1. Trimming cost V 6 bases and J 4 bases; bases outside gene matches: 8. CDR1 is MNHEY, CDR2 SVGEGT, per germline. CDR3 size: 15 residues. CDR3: CASSSIRGSTGELFF. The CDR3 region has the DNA TGTGCCAGCAGCTCTATCAGGGGGTCCACCGGGGAGCTGTTTTTT.

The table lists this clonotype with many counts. In nucleotides, the CDR3 is TGTGCCAGCACCCCGGGACAAATGAACACTGAAGCTTTCTTT. It codes for CASTPGQMNTEAFF. This chain joins TRBV6-1 and TRBJ1-1; possibly TRBD1 for D (6 bases). Trimming removed 7 bases from V and 0 bases from J, with 12 bases in between. This CDR3 has 14 amino acids. CDR1 and CDR2 from the germline V gene are MNHNS and SASEGT.

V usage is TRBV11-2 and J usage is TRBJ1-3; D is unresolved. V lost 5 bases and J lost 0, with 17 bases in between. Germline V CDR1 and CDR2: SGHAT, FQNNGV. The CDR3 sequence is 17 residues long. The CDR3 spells CASSLQFGLISGNTIYF. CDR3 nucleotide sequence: TGTGCCAGCAGCCTTCAATTCGGGCTGATCTCTGGAAACACCATATATTTT.

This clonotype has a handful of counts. CDR3 sequence: CASSQESSNQETQYF. For the CDR3, the DNA is TGCGCCAGCAGCCAAGAATCCAGCAACCAAGAGACCCAGTACTTC. V usage is TRBV4-3 and J usage is TRBJ2-5, with D hard to call. Trimming took 0 bases from V and 0 from J, leaving 8 bases between them. This CDR3 comprises 15 residues. The germline V gene has CDR1 LGHNA and CDR2 YSLEER.

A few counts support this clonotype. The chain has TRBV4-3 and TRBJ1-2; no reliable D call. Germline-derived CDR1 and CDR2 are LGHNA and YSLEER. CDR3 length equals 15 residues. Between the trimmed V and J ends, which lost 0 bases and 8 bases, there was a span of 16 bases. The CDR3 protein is CASSQEPGPPAGYTF. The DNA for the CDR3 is TGCGCCAGCAGCCAAGAGCCAGGCCCGCCTGCGGGCTACACCTTC.

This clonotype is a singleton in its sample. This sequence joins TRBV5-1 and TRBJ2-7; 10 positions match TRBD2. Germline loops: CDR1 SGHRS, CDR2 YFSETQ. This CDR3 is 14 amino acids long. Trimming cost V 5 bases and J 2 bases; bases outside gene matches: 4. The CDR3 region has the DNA TGCGCCAGCAGTCAAAGCGGGAGGGCCTACGAGCAGTACTTC. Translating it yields CASSQSGRAYEQYF.

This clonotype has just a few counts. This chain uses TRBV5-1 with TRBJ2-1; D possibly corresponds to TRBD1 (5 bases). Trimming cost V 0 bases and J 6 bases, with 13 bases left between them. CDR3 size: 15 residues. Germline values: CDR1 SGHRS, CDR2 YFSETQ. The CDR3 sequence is CASSLDSPRVNEQFF. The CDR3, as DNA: TGCGCCAGCAGCTTGGACAGCCCCAGGGTCAATGAGCAGTTCTTC.

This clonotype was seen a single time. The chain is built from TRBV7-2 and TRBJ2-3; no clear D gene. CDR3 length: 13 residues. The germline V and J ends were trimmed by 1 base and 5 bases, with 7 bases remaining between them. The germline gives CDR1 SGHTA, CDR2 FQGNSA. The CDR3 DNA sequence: TGTGCCAGCAGCTTAGAACTCGGAGATACGCAGTATTTT. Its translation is CASSLELGDTQYF. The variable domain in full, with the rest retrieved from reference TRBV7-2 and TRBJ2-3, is GAGVSQSPSNKVTEKGKDVELRCDPISGHTALYWYRQSLGQGLEFLIYFQGNSAPDKSGLPSDRFSAERTGGSVSTLTIQRTQQEDSAVYLCASSLELGDTQYFGPGTRLTVL.

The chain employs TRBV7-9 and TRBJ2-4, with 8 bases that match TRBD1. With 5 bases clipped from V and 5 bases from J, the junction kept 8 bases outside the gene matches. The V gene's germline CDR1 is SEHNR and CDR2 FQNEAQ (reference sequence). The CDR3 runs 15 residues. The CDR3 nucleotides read TGTGCCAGCAGCCGAACAGGGGGTGGCCAAAACATTCAGTACTTC. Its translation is CASSRTGGGQNIQYF.

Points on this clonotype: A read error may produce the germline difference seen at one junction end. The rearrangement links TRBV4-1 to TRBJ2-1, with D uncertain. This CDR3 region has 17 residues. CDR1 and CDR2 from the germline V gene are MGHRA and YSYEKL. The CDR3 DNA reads TGCGCCAGCAGCCAAATCAGGAGTATCGCCTCCTACAATGAGCAGTCCTTC. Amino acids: CASSQIRSIASYNEQSF.

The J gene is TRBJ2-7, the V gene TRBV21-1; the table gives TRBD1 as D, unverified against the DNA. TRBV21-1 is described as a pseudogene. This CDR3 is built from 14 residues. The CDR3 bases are TGTGCCAGCACCTTCCGGGACATAAGCTACGAGCAGTACTTC. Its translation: CASTFRDISYEQYF.

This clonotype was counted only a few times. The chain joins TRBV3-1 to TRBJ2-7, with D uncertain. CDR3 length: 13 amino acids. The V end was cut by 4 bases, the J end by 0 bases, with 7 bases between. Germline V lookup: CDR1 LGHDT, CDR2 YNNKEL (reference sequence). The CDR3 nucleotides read TGTGCCAGCAGCCCCGATCCCTCCTACGAGCAGTACTTC. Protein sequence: CASSPDPSYEQYF.

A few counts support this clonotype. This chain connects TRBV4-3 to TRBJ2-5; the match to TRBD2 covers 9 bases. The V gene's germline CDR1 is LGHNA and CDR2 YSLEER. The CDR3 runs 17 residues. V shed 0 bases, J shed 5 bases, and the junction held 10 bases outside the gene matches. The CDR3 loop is CASSQDISGGPRETQYF. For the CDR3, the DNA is TGCGCCAGCAGCCAAGATATTAGCGGGGGCCCCCGGGAGACCCAGTACTTC.

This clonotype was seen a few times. CDR3 sequence reads: CASSFHPGQGPSSYNSPLHF. The CDR3 DNA is TGTGCCAGCAGTTTTCATCCGGGACAGGGGCCGAGCTCCTATAATTCACCCCTCCACTTT. The gene calls are TRBV28 and TRBJ1-6, with 10 positions matching TRBD1. V lost 3 bases to trimming and J lost 0 bases; unmatched junction nucleotides: 11. This CDR3 comprises 20 residues. Germline V gene lookup returns CDR1 MDHEN and CDR2 SYDVKM.

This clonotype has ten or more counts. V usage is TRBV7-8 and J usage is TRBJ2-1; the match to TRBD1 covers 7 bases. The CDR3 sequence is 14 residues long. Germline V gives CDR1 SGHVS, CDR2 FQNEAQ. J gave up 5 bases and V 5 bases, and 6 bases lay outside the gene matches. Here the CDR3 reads CASSEWTGNNEQFF. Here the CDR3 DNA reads TGTGCCAGCAGCGAGTGGACAGGAAACAATGAGCAGTTCTTC.

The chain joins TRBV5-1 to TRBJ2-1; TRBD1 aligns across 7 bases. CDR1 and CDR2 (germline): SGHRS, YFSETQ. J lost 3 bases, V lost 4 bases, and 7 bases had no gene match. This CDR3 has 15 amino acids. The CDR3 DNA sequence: TGCGCCAGCAGCATAAGTACAGGGGACTACAATGAGCAGTTCTTC. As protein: CASSISTGDYNEQFF.

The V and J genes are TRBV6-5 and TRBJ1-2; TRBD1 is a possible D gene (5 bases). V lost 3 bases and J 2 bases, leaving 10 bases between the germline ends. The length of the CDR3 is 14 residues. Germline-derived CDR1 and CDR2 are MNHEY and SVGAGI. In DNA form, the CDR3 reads TGTGCCAGCAGTTATCAGGGCCTCAACTATGGCTACACCTTC. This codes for CASSYQGLNYGYTF.

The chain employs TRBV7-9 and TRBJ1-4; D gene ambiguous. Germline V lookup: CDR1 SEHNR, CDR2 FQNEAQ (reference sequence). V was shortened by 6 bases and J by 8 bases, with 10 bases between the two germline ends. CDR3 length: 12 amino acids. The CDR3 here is CASSSIGEKLFF. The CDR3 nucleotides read TGTGCCAGCAGTTCGATTGGGGAAAAACTGTTTTTT.

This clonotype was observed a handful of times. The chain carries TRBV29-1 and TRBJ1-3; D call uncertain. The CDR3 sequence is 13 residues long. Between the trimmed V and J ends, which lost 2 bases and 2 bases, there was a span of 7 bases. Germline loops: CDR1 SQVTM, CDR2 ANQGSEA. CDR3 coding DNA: TGCAGCGTTGAAAGGTTCACTGGAAACACCATATATTTT. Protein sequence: CSVERFTGNTIYF. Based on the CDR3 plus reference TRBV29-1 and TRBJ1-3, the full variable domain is SAVISQKPSRDICQRGTSLTIQCQVDSQVTMMFWYRQQPGQSLTLIATANQGSEATYESGFVIDKFPISRPNLTFSTLTVSNMSPEDSSIYLCSVERFTGNTIYFGEGSWLTVV.

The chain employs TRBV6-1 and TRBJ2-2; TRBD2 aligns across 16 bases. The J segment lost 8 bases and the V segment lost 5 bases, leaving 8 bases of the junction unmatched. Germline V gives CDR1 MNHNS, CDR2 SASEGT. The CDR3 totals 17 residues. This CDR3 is CASSHRGLAGGNGELFF. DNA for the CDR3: TGTGCCAGCAGTCATCGGGGACTAGCGGGAGGGAATGGGGAGCTGTTTTTT.

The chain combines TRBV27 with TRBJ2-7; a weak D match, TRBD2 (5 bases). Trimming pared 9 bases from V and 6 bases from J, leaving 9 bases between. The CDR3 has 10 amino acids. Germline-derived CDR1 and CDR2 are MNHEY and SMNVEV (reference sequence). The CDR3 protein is CASLLAEQYF. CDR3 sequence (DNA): TGTGCCAGTCTGCTAGCCGAGCAGTACTTC.

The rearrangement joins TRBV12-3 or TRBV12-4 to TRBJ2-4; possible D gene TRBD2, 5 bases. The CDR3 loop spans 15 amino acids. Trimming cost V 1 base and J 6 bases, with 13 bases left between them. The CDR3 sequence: CASSLERGEGNIQYF. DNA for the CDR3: TGTGCCAGCAGTTTAGAACGGGGAGAGGGAAACATTCAGTACTTC.

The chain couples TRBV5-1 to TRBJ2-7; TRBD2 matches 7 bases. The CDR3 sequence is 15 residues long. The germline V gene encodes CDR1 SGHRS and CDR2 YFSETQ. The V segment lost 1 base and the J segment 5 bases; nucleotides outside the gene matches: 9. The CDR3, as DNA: TGCGCCAGCAGCTTGAATCGGCGGGAGACAAACGAGCAGTACTTC. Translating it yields CASSLNRRETNEQYF.

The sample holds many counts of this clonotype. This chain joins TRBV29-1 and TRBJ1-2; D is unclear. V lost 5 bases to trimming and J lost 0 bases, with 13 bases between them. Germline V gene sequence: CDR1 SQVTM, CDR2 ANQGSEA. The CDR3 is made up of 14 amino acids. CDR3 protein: CSVSEAESNYGYTF. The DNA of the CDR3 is TGCAGCGTTTCTGAGGCGGAATCTAACTATGGCTACACCTTC.